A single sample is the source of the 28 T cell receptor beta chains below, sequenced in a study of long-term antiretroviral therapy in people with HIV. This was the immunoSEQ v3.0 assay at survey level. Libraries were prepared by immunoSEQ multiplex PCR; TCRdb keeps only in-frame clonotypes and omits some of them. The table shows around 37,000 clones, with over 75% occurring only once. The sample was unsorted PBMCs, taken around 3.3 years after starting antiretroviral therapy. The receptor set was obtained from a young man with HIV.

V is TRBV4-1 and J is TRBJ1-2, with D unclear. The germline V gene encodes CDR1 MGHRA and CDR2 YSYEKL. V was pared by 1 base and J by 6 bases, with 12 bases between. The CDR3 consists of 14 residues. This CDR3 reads CASSQVRGPNGYTF. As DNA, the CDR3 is TGCGCCAGCAGCCAAGTCCGCGGGCCTAATGGCTACACCTTC.

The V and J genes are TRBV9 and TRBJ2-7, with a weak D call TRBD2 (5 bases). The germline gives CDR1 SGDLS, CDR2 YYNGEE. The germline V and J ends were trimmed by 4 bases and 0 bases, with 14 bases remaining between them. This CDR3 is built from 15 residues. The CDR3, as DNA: TGTGCCAGCAGCTTTGACACGGGGAGCTCCTACGAGCAGTACTTC. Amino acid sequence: CASSFDTGSSYEQYF.

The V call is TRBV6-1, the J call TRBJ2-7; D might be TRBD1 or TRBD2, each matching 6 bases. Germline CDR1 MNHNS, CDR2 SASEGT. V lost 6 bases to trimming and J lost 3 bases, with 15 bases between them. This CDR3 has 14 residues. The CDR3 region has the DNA TGTGCCAGCAGCGGAGGGGGGTGGCTCTACGAGCAGTACTTC. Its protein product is CASSGGGWLYEQYF.

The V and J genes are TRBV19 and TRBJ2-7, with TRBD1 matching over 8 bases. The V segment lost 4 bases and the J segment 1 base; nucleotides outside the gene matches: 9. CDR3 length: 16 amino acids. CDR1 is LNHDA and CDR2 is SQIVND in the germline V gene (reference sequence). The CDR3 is CASSRGRQGPSYEQYF. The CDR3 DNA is TGTGCCAGTAGTAGAGGAAGACAGGGGCCGTCCTACGAGCAGTACTTC.

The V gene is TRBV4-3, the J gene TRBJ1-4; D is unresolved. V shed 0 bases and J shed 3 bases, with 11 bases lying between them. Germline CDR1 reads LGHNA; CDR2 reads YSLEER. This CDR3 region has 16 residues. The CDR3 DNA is TGCGCCAGCAGCCAAGATCGTGGCGGCCCTAATGAAAAACTGTTTTTT. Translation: CASSQDRGGPNEKLFF.

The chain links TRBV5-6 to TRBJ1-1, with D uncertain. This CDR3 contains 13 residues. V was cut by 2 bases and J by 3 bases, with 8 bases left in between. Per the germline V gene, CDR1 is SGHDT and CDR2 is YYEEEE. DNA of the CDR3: TGTGCCAGCAGCTTAGGGTGGGACACTGAAGCTTTCTTT. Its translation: CASSLGWDTEAFF.

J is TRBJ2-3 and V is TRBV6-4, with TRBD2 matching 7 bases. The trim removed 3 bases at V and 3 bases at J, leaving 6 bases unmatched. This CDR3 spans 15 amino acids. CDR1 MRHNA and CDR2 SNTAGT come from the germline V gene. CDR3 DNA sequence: TGTGCCAGCAGTGAAGGCCAGCGGGAAACAGATACGCAGTATTTT. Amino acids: CASSEGQRETDTQYF.

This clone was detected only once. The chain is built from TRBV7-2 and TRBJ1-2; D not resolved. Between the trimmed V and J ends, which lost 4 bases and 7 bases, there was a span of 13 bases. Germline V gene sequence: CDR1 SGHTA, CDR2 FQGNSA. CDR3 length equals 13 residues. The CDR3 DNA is TGTGCCAGCAGCTCCTTATCCTGGGGTGGCTACACCTTC. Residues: CASSSLSWGGYTF. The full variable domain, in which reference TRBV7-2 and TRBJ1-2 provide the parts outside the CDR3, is GAGVSQSPSNKVTEKGKDVELRCDPISGHTALYWYRQSLGQGLEFLIYFQGNSAPDKSGLPSDRFSAERTGGSVSTLTIQRTQQEDSAVYLCASSSLSWGGYTFGSGTRLTVV.

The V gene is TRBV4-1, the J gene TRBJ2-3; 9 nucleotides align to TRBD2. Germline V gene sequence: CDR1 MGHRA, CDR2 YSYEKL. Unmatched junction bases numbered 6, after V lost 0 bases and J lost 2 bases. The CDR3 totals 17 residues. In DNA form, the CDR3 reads TGCGCCAGCAGCCAAGATGGCCTAGCGGGGAACACAGATACGCAGTATTTT. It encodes CASSQDGLAGNTDTQYF.

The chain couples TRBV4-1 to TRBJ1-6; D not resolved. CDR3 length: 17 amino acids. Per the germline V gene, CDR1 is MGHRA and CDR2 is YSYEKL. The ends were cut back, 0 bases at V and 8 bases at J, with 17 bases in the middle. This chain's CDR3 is CASSQDRRVRLDSPLHF. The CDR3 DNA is TGCGCCAGCAGCCAAGATAGGCGGGTGAGGCTTGATTCACCCCTCCACTTT.

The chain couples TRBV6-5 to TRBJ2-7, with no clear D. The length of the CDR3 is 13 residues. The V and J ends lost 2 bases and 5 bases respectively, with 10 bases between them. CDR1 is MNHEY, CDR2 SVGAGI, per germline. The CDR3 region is CASSYGRAHEQYF. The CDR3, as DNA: TGTGCCAGCAGTTACGGGCGCGCCCACGAGCAGTACTTC.

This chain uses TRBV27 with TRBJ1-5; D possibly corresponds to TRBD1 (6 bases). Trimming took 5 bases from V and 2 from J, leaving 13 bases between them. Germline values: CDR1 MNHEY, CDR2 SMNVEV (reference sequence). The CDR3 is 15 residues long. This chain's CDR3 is CASSTGITGNQPQHF. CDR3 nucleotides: TGTGCCAGCAGTACAGGGATAACTGGCAATCAGCCCCAGCATTTT.

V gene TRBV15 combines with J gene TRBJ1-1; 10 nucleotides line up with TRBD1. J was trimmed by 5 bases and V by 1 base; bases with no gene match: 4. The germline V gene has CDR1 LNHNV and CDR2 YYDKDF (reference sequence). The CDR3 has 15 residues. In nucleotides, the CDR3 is TGTGCCACCAGCAGAGGACAGGGGGCGCGAACTGAAGCTTTCTTT. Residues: CATSRGQGARTEAFF. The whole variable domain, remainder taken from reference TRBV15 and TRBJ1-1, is DAMVIQNPRYQVTQFGKPVTLSCSQTLNHNVMYWYQQKSSQAPKLLFHYYDKDFNNEADTPDNFQSRRPNTSFCFLDIRSPGLGDTAMYLCATSRGQGARTEAFFGQGTRLTVV.

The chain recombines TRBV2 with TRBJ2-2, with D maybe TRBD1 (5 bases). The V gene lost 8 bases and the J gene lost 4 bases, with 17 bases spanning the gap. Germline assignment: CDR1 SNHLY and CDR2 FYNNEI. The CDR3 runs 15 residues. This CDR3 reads CASLPELGATGELFF. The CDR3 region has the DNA TGTGCCAGCCTCCCTGAATTAGGGGCCACCGGGGAGCTGTTTTTT.

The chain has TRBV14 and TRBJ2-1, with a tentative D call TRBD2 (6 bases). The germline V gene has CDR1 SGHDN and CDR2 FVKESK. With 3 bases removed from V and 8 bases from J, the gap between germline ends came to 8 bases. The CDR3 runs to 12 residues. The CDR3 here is CASSQGGHEQFF. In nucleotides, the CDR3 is TGTGCCAGCAGCCAGGGAGGCCATGAGCAGTTCTTC. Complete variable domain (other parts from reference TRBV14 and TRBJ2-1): EAGVTQFPSHSVIEKGQTVTLRCDPISGHDNLYWYRRVMGKEIKFLLHFVKESKQDESGMPNNRFLAERTGGTYSTLKVQPAELEDSGVYFCASSQGGHEQFFGPGTRLTVL.

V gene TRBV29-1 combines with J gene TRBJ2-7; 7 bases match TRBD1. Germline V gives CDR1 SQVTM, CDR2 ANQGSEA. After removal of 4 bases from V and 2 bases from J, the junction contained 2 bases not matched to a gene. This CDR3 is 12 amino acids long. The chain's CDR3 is CSVGDSTYEQYF. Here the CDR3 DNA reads TGCAGCGTTGGGGACAGTACCTACGAGCAGTACTTC.

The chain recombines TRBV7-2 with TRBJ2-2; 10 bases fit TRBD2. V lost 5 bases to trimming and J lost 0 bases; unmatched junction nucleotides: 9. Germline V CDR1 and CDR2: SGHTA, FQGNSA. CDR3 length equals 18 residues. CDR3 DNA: TGTGCCAGCAGCCTTCGGACTAGCGGCCCCGCGAACACCGGGGAGCTGTTTTTT. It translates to CASSLRTSGPANTGELFF.

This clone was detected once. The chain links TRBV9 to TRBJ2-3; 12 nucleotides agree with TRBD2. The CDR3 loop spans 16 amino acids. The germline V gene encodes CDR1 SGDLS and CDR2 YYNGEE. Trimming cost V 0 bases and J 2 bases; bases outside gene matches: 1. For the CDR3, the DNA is TGTGCCAGCAGCGTAGGGACTAGCGGGACCACAGATACGCAGTATTTT. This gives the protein CASSVGTSGTTDTQYF.

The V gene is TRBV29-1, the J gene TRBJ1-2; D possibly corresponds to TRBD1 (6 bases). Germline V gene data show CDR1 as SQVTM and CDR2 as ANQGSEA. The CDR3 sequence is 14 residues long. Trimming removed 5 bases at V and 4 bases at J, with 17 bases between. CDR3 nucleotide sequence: TGCAGCGTTCCCCAGGAACAGGGAAGCTATGGCTACACCTTC. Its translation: CSVPQEQGSYGYTF.

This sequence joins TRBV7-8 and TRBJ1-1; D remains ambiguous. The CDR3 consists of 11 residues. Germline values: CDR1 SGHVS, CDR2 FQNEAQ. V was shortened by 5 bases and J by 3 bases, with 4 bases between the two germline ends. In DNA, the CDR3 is TGTGCCAGCAGCAAAGACACTGAAGCTTTCTTT. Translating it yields CASSKDTEAFF. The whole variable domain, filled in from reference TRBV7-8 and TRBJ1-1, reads GAGVSQSPRYKVAKRGQDVALRCDPISGHVSLFWYQQALGQGPEFLTYFQNEAQLDKSGLPSDRFFAERPEGSVSTLKIQRTQQEDSAVYLCASSKDTEAFFGQGTRLTVV.

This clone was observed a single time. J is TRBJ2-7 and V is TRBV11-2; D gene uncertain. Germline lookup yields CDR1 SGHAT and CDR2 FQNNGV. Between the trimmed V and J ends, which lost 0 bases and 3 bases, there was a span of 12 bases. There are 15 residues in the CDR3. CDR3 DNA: TGTGCCAGCAGCTTAGAATCTGGGATGATCTACGAGCAGTACTTC. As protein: CASSLESGMIYEQYF.

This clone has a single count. CDR3 residues: CASSRAPTGGSTEAFF. The CDR3 DNA follows: TGTGCCAGCAGCCGCGCCCCGACAGGGGGATCCACTGAAGCTTTCTTT. This chain joins TRBV9 and TRBJ1-1; TRBD1 matches 9 bases. V shed 4 bases, J shed 4 bases, and the junction held 11 bases outside the gene matches. The CDR3 runs to 16 residues. The germline V gene encodes CDR1 SGDLS and CDR2 YYNGEE.

CDR3 in DNA: TGCGCCAGCAGCTCGCAGGGGGCAAAATACGAGCAGTACTTC. This encodes CASSSQGAKYEQYF. The chain has TRBV5-1 and TRBJ2-7; the match to TRBD1 covers 8 bases. The germline V gene encodes CDR1 SGHRS and CDR2 YFSETQ. With V trimmed by 3 bases and J by 4 bases, 6 bases remained unmatched. The CDR3 extends over 14 amino acids.

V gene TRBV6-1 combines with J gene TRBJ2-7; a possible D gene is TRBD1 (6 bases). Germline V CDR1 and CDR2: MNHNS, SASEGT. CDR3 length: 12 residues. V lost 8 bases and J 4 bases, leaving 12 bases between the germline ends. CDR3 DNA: TGTGCCAGCGGAGGCAGGGGTTACGAGCAGTACTTC. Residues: CASGGRGYEQYF.

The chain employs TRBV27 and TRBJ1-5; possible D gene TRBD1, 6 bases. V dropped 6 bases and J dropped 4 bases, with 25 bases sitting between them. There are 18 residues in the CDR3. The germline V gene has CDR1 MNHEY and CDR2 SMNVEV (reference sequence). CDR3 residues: CASRESGGRIKENQPQHF. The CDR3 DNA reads TGTGCCAGCAGAGAGTCGGGGGGGCGCATTAAGGAGAATCAGCCCCAGCATTTT.

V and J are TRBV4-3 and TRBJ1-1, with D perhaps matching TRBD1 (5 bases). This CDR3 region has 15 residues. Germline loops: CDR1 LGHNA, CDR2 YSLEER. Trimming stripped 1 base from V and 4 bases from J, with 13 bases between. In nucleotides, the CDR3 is TGCGCCAGCAGCCAAGTAGGGGCTGGGGGCACTGAAGCTTTCTTT. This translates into CASSQVGAGGTEAFF.

Written as DNA, the CDR3 is TGTGCCAGCAGCCCGCTTGTTCAGGGAGGTCACGAGCAGTACTTC. It translates to CASSPLVQGGHEQYF. The V gene is TRBV11-2, the J gene TRBJ2-7; tentative D call: TRBD2 (6 bases). The CDR3 contains 15 residues. V lost 5 bases, J lost 5 bases, and 19 bases lay in between. Germline CDR1 SGHAT, CDR2 FQNNGV.

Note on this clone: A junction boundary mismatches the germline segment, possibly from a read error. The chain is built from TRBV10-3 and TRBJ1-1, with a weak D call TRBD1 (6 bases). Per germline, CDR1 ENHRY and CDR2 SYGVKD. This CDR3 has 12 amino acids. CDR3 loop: CAISDRDTEAFF. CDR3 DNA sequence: TGTGCCATCAGTGACCGGGACACCGAAGCTTTCTTT.